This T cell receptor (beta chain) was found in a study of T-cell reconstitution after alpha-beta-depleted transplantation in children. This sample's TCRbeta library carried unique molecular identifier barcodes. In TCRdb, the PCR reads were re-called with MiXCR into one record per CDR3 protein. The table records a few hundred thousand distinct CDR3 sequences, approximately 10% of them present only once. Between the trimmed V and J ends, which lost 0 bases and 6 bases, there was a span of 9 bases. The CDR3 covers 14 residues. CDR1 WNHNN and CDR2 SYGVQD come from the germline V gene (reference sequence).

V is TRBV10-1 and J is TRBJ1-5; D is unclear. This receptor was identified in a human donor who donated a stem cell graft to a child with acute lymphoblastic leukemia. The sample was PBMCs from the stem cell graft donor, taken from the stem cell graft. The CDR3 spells CASSESGWGQPQHF. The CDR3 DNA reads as TGCGCCAGCAGTGAGTCGGGATGGGGTCAGCCCCAGCATTTT.